This T cell receptor (beta chain) was sequenced during a study of post-analysis software for immune sequencing data. Presence of unique molecular identifiers characterized the TCR beta cDNA libraries. Input populations of 1 to 10 million T cells gave rise to approximately 500,000 cDNA molecules. MiXCR, applied by TCRdb to the PCR reads, yields one record per CDR3 protein. Here the sample spans about 620,000 distinct CDR3 sequences, about 40% being singletons. Sequenced: blood. This TCR was sampled from a girl between 5 and 17 years old with multiple sclerosis.

CDR3 in DNA: TGCAGTGCTAGAGACGAGCGGGGGGTCGCCGGGGAGCTGTTTTTT. It translates to CSARDERGVAGELFF. The chain recombines TRBV20-1 with TRBJ2-2, with TRBD2 matching 9 bases. The CDR3 is 15 residues long. Per germline, CDR1 DFQATT and CDR2 SNEGSKA (reference sequence). V shed 0 bases, J shed 6 bases, and the junction held 5 bases outside the gene matches.